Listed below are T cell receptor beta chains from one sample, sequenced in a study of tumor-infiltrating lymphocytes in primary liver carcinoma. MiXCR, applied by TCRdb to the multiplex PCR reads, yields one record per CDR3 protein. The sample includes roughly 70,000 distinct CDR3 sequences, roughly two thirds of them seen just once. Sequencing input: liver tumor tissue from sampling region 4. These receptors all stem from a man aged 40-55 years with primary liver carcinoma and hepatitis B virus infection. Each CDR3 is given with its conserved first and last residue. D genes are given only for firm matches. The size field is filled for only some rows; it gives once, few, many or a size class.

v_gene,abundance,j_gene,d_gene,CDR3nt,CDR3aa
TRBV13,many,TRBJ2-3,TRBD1,TGTGCCAGCAGCCCTGGGACAGGGGGCACAGATACGCAGTATTTT,CASSPGTGGTDTQYF
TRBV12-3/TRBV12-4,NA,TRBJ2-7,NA,TGTGCCAGCAGTTTATCGAGTGCCTACAAGCAGTACTTC,CASSLSSAYKQYF
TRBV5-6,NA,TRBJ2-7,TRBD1,TGTGACAGCAGCGCCGTACAGGGGGAACTCTACGAGCAGTACTTC,CDSSAVQGELYEQYF
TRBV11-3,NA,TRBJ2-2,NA,TGTGCCAGCAGTTTAGATAACGCGAACACCGGGGGGCTGTTTTTT,CASSLDNANTGGLFF
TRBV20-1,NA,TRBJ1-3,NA,TGCAGTGCTAGCCCTTCTGTGGGAGACTCTGGAAACACCATATATTTT,CSASPSVGDSGNTIYF
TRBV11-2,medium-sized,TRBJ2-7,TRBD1,TGTGCCAGCAGCTTCGACAGGGTGTACGAGCAGTACTTC,CASSFDRVYEQYF
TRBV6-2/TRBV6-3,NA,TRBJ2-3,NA,TGTGCCAGCAGCTCCAAGCGGAAGCCAGATACGAAGTATTTT,CASSSKRKPDTKYF
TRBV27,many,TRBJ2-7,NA,TGTGCCAGCAGATGGACCGGGACCTACGAGCAGTACTTC,CASRWTGTYEQYF
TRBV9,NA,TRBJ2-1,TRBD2,TGTGCCAGCAGCGTAGAAGGGACTAGCGTATCCAATGAGCAGTTCTTC,CASSVEGTSVSNEQFF
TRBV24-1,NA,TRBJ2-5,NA,TGTGCCACCTCCGCAGGGGATCCTCGTAAAGAGACCCAGTACTTC,CATSAGDPRKETQYF
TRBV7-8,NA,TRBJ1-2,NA,TGTGCCAGCAGCCTCGGGAGCAATGGCTACACCTTC,CASSLGSNGYTF
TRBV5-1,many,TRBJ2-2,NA,TGCGCCACCAGGAACCCGGGCACCGGGGAGCTGTTTTTT,CATRNPGTGELFF
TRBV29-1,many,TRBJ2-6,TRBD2,TGCAGCGTTGGAGGGACTAGCGGGAGCCTCTCTGGGGCCGACGTCCTGACTTTC,CSVGGTSGSLSGADVLTF
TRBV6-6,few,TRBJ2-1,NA,TGTGCCAGGATGAACCTGCACTCCTACAATGAGCAGTTCTTC,CARMNLHSYNEQFF
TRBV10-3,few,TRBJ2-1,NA,TGTGCCATCTCCCAGGCCCTTGGCTACTATGAGCAGTTCTTC,CAISQALGYYEQFF
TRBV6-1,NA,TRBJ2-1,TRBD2,TGTGTCAGCGATTTAAATGCGGGAGGGAACAATGAGCAGTTCTTC,CVSDLNAGGNNEQFF
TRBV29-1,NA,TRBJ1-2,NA,NA,CRVKFGQLIYGCTF
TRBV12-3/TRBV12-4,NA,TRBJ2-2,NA,TGTGCCGGCAGTTTCCGGCCACTTTCTACCCAGAGCGGGGAGCTGTTTTTT,CAGSFRPLSTQSGELFF
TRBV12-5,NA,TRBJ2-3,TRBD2,TGTGCTAGTGGTTCCGAAGCGGGACGCACAAATAGGCGGTATTTT,CASGSEAGRTNRRYF
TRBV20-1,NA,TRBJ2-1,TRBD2,TGCAGTGCTAGGCGGGGGGGGACCTACAATGAGCAGTTCTTC,CSARRGGTYNEQFF
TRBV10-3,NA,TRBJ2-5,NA,TGTGCCATCAGTTGGGGGGAGACCCAGTACTTC,CAISWGETQYF
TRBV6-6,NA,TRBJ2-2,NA,NA,CAISVARGTGELLF
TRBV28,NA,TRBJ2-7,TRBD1,TGTACCAGCAGCGGAGGGGGACAGGGCACCTACGAGCAGTACTTC,CTSSGGGQGTYEQYF
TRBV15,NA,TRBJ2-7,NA,TGTGCCACCAGCGGCCTGGGACTGATGGAGCAGTACTTC,CATSGLGLMEQYF
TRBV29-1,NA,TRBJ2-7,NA,TGCAGAGTTGAAGATCCAGGAGGGAGTTCCTACGAGCAGTACTTC,CRVEDPGGSSYEQYF
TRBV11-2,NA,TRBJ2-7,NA,TGTGCCAGCAGCTTCATACAGAGGGCTATACATAACAAGCATTACTTC,CASSFIQRAIHNKHYF
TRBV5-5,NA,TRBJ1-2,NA,TGTGCCAGCAGCTTGTATGGGAATCGGTGTGGCTACACCTTC,CASSLYGNRCGYTF
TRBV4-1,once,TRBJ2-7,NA,TGCGCCAGCAGCCAATCCTTAGCGGAGCCACATTACGAGCAGTACTTC,CASSQSLAEPHYEQYF
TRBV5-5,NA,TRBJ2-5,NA,TGTACCAGCAGCTCGAAGACTAGGGAAGAGACCAAGTACTTC,CTSSSKTREETKYF
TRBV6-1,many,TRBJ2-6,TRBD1,TGTGCCAGCAGTGGATACAGGGGTCCTACCTCTGGGGCCAACGTCCTGACTTTC,CASSGYRGPTSGANVLTF
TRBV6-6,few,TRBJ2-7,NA,TGTGCCAGCAGTCCTTCCGCAGCCTCCTACGAGCAGTACTTC,CASSPSAASYEQYF
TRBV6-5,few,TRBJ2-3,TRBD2,TGTGCCAGCAACCCAGGACTAGCAGGAACAGATACGCATTATTTT,CASNPGLAGTDTHYF
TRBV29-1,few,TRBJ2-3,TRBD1,TGCAGCGCTTCCGGGACAGGGGCGTCTGATACGCAGTATTTT,CSASGTGASDTQYF
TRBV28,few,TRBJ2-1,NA,TGTGCCAGCAGTCCCTTCACTGGGTACAATGAGCAGTTCTTC,CASSPFTGYNEQFF
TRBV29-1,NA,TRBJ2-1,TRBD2,TGCAGCATTGCCATAGCTAGCGGTTACAATGAGCAGTTCTTC,CSIAIASGYNEQFF
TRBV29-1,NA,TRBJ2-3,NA,TGCAGCGTTTACGGGATTAGCGGATTCACAGATACCCAGTATTTT,CSVYGISGFTDTQYF
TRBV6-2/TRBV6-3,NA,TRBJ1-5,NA,TGTGCCAGCACCATCGACAGCCATAGCAATCAGCCCCAGCATTTT,CASTIDSHSNQPQHF
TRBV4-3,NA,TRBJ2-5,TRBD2,TGCGCCAGCAGCTTAGTACTAGCGGGAGGAGGTCAAGAGACCCGGTACTTC,CASSLVLAGGGQETRYF
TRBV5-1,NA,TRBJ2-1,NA,TGCGCCAGTAACAAAAGGGCCCTCGAGGATGAGCAGTTCTTC,CASNKRALEDEQFF
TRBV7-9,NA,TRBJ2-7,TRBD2,TGTGCCAACCTTGTAGCGGGAGGCTCCACTTACGAGCAGTACTTC,CANLVAGGSTYEQYF
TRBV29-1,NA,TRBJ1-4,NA,TGCAGCGCTTTGGATGAAAAACTGTTTTTT,CSALDEKLFF
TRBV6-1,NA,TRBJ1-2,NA,TGTGTCAGCAGTGAACTGGGGCAGGGAGGCCGCGAGACCTTC,CVSSELGQGGRETF
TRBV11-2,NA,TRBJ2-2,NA,TGTGCCAGCAGCCTAGTGCTGGTAACGAACACCGGGGAGCTGTTTTTT,CASSLVLVTNTGELFF
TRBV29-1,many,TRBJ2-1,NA,TGCAGCGTTGAAGATTCTGGCGGGATCACCTACAATGAGCAGTTCTTC,CSVEDSGGITYNEQFF
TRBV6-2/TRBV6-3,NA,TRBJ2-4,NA,TGTTCCAGTAGTTACAGTCTAGCTGGGGCCGAAAACATTCAGTACTTC,CSSSYSLAGAENIQYF
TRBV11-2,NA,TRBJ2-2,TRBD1,TGTGCCAGCAGCTTACTTGTAGCGAACACAGGGGAACTGTTTTTT,CASSLLVANTGELFF
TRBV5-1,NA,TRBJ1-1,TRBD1,TGCGCAAGCAGCCATCGGGGGACAGGAACACCGAACACTGAAGCTTTCTTT,CASSHRGTGTPNTEAFF
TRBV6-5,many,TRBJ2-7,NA,TGTGCCAGCCAACAGGGGGGGGAGCAGTACTTC,CASQQGGEQYF
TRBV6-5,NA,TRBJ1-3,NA,TGTGCCAGCAGTCACGGTCCGAGGATAGGGATCGCTGGAAACACCATATATTTT,CASSHGPRIGIAGNTIYF
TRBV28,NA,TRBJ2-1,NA,TGTGCCAGCAGCCGCCTAAATGAACAGTTCTTC,CASSRLNEQFF
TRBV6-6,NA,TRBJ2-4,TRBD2,TGTGCCAGCAGTCCGACTAGCGGGGGAGCCAAAAGCATCCAGTACTTC,CASSPTSGGAKSIQYF